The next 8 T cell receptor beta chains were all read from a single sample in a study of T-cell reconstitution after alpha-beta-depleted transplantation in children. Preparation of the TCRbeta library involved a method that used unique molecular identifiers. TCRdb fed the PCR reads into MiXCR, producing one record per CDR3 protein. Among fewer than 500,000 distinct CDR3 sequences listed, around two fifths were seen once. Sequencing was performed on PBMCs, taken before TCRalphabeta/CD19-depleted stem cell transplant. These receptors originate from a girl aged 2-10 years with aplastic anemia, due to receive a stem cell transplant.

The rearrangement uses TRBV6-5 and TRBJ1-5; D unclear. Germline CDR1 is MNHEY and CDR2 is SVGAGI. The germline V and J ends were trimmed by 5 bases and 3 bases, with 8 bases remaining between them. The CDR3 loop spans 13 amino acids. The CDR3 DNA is TGTGCCAGCAGTAACAGTTTCAATCAGCCCCAGCATTTT. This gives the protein CASSNSFNQPQHF.

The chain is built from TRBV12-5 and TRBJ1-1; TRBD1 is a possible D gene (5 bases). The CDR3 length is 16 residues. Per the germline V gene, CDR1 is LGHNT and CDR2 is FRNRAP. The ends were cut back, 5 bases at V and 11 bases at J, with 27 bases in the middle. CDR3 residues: CASGPPWGRGRGWAFF. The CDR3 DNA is TGTGCTAGTGGTCCCCCGTGGGGCCGGGGACGAGGTTGGGCTTTCTTT.

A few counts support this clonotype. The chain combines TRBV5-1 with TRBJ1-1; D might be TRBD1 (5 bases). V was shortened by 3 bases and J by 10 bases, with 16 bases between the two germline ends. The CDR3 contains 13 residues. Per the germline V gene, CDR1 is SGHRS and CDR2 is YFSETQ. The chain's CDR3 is CASSSTEQETAFF. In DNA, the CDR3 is TGCGCCAGCAGCTCGACAGAACAGGAAACAGCTTTCTTT.

CDR3 protein: CASSESLVTVNTGELFF. The CDR3, as DNA: TGTGCCAGTTCCGAAAGTTTGGTAACCGTAAACACCGGGGAGCTGTTTTTT. The rearrangement uses TRBV6-2 or TRBV6-3 and TRBJ2-2; no firm D call. Trimming removed 9 bases at V and 2 bases at J, with 22 bases between. Per germline, CDR1 MNHEY and CDR2 SVGEGT. This CDR3 has 17 residues.

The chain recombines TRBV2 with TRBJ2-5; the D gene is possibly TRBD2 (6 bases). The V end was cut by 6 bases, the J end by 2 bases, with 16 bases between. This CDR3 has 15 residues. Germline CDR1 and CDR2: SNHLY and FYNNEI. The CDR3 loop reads CASSPSSSGQETQYF. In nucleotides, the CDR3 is TGTGCCAGCAGCCCCTCGTCGAGCGGGCAAGAGACCCAGTACTTC.

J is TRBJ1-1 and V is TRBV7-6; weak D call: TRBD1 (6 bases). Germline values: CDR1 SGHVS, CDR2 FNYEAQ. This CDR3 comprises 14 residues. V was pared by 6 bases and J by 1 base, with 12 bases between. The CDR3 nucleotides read TGTGCCAGCAGGCCGGGGGCCGCGAACACTGAAGCTTTCTTT. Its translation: CASRPGAANTEAFF.

As DNA, the CDR3 is TGTGCCAGCAGTTATGGAGGCGTCCGGAGGTACGAGCAGTACTTC. Protein sequence: CASSYGGVRRYEQYF. V usage is TRBV12-3 or TRBV12-4 and J usage is TRBJ2-7; the D gene is possibly TRBD2 (5 bases). Deletions cut 4 bases from V and 4 bases from J, with 17 bases between. The CDR3 consists of 15 residues.

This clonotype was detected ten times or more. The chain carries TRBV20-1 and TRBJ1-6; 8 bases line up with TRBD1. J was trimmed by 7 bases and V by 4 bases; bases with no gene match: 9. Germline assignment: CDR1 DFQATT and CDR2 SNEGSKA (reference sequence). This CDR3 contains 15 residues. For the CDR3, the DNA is TGCAGTGCTACCGTGACAGGGGCCTGGAATTCACCCCTCCACTTT. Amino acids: CSATVTGAWNSPLHF.